This T cell receptor (beta chain) derives from a study of blood T cell repertoires in COVID-19. Study-wide context: Sites across the United States, Italy and Spain contributed samples from acute and convalescent COVID-19. Sources were T cells, B-cell-depleted T cells, or PBMCs; the material itself was cDNA or gDNA.

As originally analysed: Estimates of nucleated cell counts were drawn from the amplification of reference gene primers. Data came from immunoSEQ multiplex PCR; TCRdb stores just in-frame clones and leaves some out. That table furnishes V, J and clone size, whereas the DNA furnished D and trimming. The table records roughly 31,000 clones, 90% of them present only once. V was pared by 3 bases and J by 7 bases, with 21 bases between. This CDR3 has 17 amino acids. Germline values: CDR1 SGHVS, CDR2 FNYEAQ. The origin of this receptor is a man aged 55-75 years with active COVID-19. The rearrangement links TRBV7-6 to TRBJ2-2; D possibly corresponds to TRBD1 (6 bases). Sequencing was performed on peripheral blood. In nucleotides, the CDR3 is TGTGCCAGCAGCTTTGGGTCCCAGGGGCATTCGATCGGGGAGCTGTTTTTT. It is translated as CASSFGSQGHSIGELFF. Together with reference TRBV7-6 and TRBJ2-2, the CDR3 gives the full variable domain: GAGVSQSPRYKVTKRGQDVALRCDPISGHVSLYWYRQALGQGPEFLTYFNYEAQQDKSGLPNDRFSAERPEGSISTLTIQRTEQRDSAMYRCASSFGSQGHSIGELFFGEGSRLTVL.